The sequence of this T cell receptor (beta chain) was determined in a study of beta chain features in type 1 diabetes. For this clone: No antigen is known for it.

Study conclusions and caveats: In every one of the four CD4+ subsets, TCRB CDR3s were moderately but significantly shorter in Type 1 diabetes patients.

The V end lost 2 bases, the J end lost 4 bases, and 17 bases lay between the germline ends. The CDR3 has 15 residues. The germline gives CDR1 GTSNPN, CDR2 SVGIG (reference sequence). Averaging around 110 mL, one heparinised blood draw came from each individual donor. Cell sorting via CD45RO/CCR7/CD25/CD127/CD95/CD27 was performed to obtain CD4+ naive, central memory, regulatory and stem cell-like memory cells. Reverse transcription of all isolated RNA meant that expressed TCRB transcripts were sequenced. Libraries were prepared by immunoSEQ multiplex PCR; TCRdb keeps only in-frame clonotypes and omits some of them. This repertoire shows about 700,000 clones, over 10% found once; its top ten account for less than 0.025%.

The chain employs TRBV30 and TRBJ2-5; D assignment may be TRBD1 or TRBD2 (5 bases each). The material sequenced was naive CD4+ T cells from blood. The source of this sequence is a man in his late teens or twenties with type 1 diabetes. The chain's CDR3 is CAWSNGTHVGETQYF. The CDR3 bases are TGTGCCTGGAGTAATGGGACCCACGTGGGAGAGACCCAGTACTTC. The full variable domain, with the rest looked up from reference TRBV30 and TRBJ2-5, is SQTIHQWPATLVQPVGSPLSLECTVEGTSNPNLYWYRQAAGRGLQLLFYSVGIGQISSEVPQNLSASRPQDRQFILSSKKLLLSDSGFYLCAWSNGTHVGETQYFGPGTRLLVL.